The rows below give T cell receptor beta chains drawn from one sample of a study of blood T cell repertoires in COVID-19. The data were produced by immunoSEQ multiplex PCR, yet TCRdb's version contains in-frame clones alone and is incomplete. The repertoire holds roughly 120,000 clones, with 71% as singletons. The sample taken for sequencing was peripheral blood. The receptor source for this set is a human donor with acute or convalescent COVID-19. The donor label of this sample is uncertain. Each CDR3 is given with its conserved first and last residue.

J | length | V | CDR3
TRBJ1-2 | 13 | TRBV6-2/TRBV6-3 | CASSYSGNYGYTF
TRBJ2-2 | 16 | TRBV5-6 | CASSLRTSGNTGELFF
TRBJ1-6 | 15 | TRBV2 | CASQTGGGFDSPLHF
TRBJ1-2 | 14 | TRBV29-1 | CSVENTFDSYGYTF
TRBJ1-4 | 12 | TRBV25-1 | CASSVQGEKLFF
TRBJ2-1 | 13 | TRBV2 | CASSVRERNEQFF
TRBJ1-4 | 16 | TRBV9 | CASSVGQGKSNEKLFF
TRBJ1-2 | 16 | TRBV21-1 | CASSKVPFRGFYGYTF
TRBJ1-6 | 14 | TRBV19 | CASSIDQEGSPLHF
TRBJ1-4 | 12 | TRBV6-5 | CASGRAREKLFF
TRBJ2-2 | 16 | TRBV2 | CASSERGGRSTGELFF
TRBJ2-2 | 15 | TRBV6-1 | CASSEAGTSRLELFF
TRBJ2-5 | 12 | TRBV18 | CASSPTPGTQYF
TRBJ2-1 | 13 | TRBV15 | CATSRVRGDEQFF
TRBJ1-2 | 13 | TRBV5-1 | CASSTGDNYGYTF
TRBJ1-2 | 13 | TRBV6-5 | CASRRTQYYGYTF
TRBJ1-2 | 19 | TRBV5-6 | CASSLPHPGTGFGEAGYTF
TRBJ1-5 | 15 | TRBV11-2 | CASSLEGQRGQPQHF
TRBJ2-5 | 14 | TRBV14 | CASSQLWGVETQYF
TRBJ2-3 | 19 | TRBV4-1 | CASSQDFLHRGPIGDTQYF
TRBJ2-1 | 16 | TRBV9 | CASSRGGLSSYNEQFF
TRBJ2-1 | 14 | TRBV10-2 | CASSEAGKSNEQFF
TRBJ2-5 | 14 | TRBV11-2 | CASSYGGAGETQYF
TRBJ1-2 | 16 | TRBV20-1 | CSASRAGTTGSGGYTF
TRBJ2-7 | 18 | TRBV28 | CASSLSLSLWTPAYEQYF
TRBJ1-2 | 16 | TRBV7-3 | CASSPLGGQGPYGYTF
TRBJ1-5 | 13 | TRBV30 | CAWSGGRDQPQHF
TRBJ1-1 | 13 | TRBV12-5 | CASGSRTNAEAFF
TRBJ2-1 | 14 | TRBV5-6 | CASSLGQGGIEQFF
TRBJ1-4 | 15 | TRBV2 | CASMGGELENEKLFF
TRBJ1-1 | 15 | TRBV6-5 | CASSSDRGFGAEAFF
TRBJ2-3 | 17 | TRBV3-1/TRBV3-2 | CASSQGGAGGFTDTQYF
TRBJ1-1 | 13 | TRBV27 | CASSFTQNTEAFF
TRBJ2-2 | 18 | TRBV2 | CASSYRGPSFANTGELFF
TRBJ2-3 | 16 | TRBV19 | CASSKGGTISTDTQYF
TRBJ1-5 | 15 | TRBV28 | CASSSGFFSNQPQHF
TRBJ1-2 | 16 | TRBV14 | CASSLRRAGSYYGYTF
TRBJ1-2 | 11 | TRBV5-6 | CASTSDTSVTF
TRBJ1-6 | 16 | TRBV5-1 | CASSPGQGSGNSPLHF
TRBJ1-2 | 13 | TRBV6-1 | CASSETRNYGYTF
TRBJ2-5 | 15 | TRBV5-1 | CASSLTSLYQETQYF
TRBJ2-1 | 16 | TRBV7-9 | CASSLRDGGDRDMQFF
TRBJ1-2 | 13 | TRBV12-3/TRBV12-4 | CASSSMSRQGYTF
TRBJ1-3 | 14 | TRBV30 | CAWSLWGRGNTIYF
TRBJ2-4 | 14 | TRBV28 | CASSGTGGKNIQYF
TRBJ1-3 | 15 | TRBV6-1 | CASSEVTGGGNTIYF
TRBJ1-2 | 14 | TRBV14 | CASSQGTGPYGYTF
TRBJ2-4 | 16 | TRBV2 | CASSGRVVLAKNIQYF